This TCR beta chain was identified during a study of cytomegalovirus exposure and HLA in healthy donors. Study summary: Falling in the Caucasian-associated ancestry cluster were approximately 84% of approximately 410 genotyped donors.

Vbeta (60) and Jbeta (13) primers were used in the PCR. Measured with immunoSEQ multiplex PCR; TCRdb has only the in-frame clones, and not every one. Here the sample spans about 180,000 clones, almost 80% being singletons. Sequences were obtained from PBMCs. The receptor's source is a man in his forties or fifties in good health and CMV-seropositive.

The CDR3 here is CASSATSGRFHEQFF. Written as DNA, the CDR3 is TGTGCCAGCAGTGCTACTAGCGGGAGGTTCCATGAGCAGTTCTTC. J is TRBJ2-1 and V is TRBV6-6, with 12 bases lining up with TRBD2. Germline CDR1 is MNHNY and CDR2 is SVGAGI (reference sequence). The ends lost 5 bases at V and 8 bases at J; junction bases unmatched: 7. This CDR3 has 15 residues.